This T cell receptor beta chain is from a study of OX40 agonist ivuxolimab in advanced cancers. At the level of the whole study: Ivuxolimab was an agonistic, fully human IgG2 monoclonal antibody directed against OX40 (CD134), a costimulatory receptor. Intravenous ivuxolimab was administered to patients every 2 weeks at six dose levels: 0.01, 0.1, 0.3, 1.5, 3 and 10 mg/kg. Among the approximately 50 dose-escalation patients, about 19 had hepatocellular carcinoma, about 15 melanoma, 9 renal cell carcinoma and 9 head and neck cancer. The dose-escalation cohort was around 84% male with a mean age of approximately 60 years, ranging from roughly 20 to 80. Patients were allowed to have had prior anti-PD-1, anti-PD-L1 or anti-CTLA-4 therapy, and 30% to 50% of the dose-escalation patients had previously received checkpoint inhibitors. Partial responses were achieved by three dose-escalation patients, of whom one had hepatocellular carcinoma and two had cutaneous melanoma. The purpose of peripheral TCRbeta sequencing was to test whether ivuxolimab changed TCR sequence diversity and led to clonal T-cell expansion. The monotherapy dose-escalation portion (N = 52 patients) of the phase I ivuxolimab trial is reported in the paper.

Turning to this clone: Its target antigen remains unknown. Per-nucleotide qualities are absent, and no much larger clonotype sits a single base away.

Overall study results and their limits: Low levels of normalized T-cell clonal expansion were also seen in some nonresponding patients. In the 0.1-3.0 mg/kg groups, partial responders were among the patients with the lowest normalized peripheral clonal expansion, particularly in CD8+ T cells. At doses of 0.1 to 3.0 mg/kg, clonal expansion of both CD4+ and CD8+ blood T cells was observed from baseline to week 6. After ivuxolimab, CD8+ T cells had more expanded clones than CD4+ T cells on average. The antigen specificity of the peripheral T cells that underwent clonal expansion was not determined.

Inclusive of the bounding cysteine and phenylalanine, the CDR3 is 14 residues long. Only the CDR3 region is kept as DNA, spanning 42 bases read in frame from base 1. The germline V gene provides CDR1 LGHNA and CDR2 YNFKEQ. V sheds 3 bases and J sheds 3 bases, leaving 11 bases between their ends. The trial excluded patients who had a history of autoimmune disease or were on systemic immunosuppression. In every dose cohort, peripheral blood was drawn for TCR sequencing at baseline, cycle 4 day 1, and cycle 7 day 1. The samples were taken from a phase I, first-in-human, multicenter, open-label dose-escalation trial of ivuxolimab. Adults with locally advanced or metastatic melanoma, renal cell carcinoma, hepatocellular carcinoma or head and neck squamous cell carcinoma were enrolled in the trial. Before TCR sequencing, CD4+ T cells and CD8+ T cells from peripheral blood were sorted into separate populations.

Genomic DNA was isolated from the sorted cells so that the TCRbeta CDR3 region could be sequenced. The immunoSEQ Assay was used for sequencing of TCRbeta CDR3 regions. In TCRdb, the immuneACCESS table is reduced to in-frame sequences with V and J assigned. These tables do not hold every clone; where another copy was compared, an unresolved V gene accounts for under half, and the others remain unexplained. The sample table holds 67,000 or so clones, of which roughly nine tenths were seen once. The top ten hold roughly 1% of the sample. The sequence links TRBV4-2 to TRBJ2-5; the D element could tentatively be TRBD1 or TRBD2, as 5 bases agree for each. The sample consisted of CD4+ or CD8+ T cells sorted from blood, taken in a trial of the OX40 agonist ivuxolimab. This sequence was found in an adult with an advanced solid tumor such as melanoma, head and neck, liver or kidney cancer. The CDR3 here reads CASSQTRDEETQYF. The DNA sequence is TGTGCCAGCAGCCAGACCCGGGACGAAGAGACCCAGTACTTC.